These 3 T cell receptor beta chains were all obtained from the same sample, sequenced in a study of blood T cell repertoires in COVID-19. Produced via immunoSEQ multiplex PCR; TCRdb's table is partial and in-frame only. This table has around 250,000 clones, approximately 85% appearing once. Sequences were obtained from peripheral blood. These TCRs come from a man in his forties or fifties with active or convalescent COVID-19.

This clone was recorded only once. The chain carries TRBV5-1 and TRBJ2-7, with unresolved D. Looked up from germline, CDR1 is SGHRS and CDR2 is YFSETQ. CDR3 length: 13 residues. V lost 4 bases and J lost 0, with 8 bases in between. In DNA form, the CDR3 reads TGCGCCAGCAGCGCACATAACTCCTACGAGCAGTACTTC. Protein: CASSAHNSYEQYF.

This chain uses TRBV28 with TRBJ2-5; D gene uncertain. Germline CDR1 and CDR2: MDHEN and SYDVKM. This CDR3 is 15 amino acids long. Deletions cut 3 bases from V and 5 bases from J, with 16 bases between. The CDR3 sequence: CASSFIFEAGETQYF. CDR3 in DNA: TGTGCCAGCAGTTTTATTTTTGAGGCCGGGGAGACCCAGTACTTC.

This clone showed up just once. V usage is TRBV11-2 and J usage is TRBJ2-2; 7 bases fit TRBD2. Germline CDR1 is SGHAT and CDR2 is FQNNGV. Losses at the gene ends were 6 bases for V and 2 bases for J; bases not matched to a gene: 24. This CDR3 contains 21 residues. Here the CDR3 DNA reads TGTGCCAGCAGTTCCAAACTTCCACTAGCGCTCGGACGACCTAACACCGGGGAGCTGTTTTTT. Its protein product is CASSSKLPLALGRPNTGELFF.